What follows describes a single T cell receptor beta chain. This entry belongs to a study of blood T cell repertoires in COVID-19. Data came from immunoSEQ multiplex PCR; TCRdb stores just in-frame clones and leaves some out. The repertoire holds around 70,000 clones, with approximately 90% as singletons. The length of the CDR3 is 16 residues. Germline CDR1 is SGHTA and CDR2 is FQGTGA. V shed 2 bases and J 0 bases; nucleotides not matched to a gene: 2. The sequence derives from a man in his 60s with acute or convalescent COVID-19. V gene TRBV7-3 combines with J gene TRBJ2-2, with 8 nucleotides matching TRBD2. Sequenced: peripheral blood. CDR3: CASSLVSGTNTGELFF. DNA for the CDR3: TGTGCCAGCAGCTTAGTTAGCGGGACGAACACCGGGGAGCTGTTTTTT.